The 17 T cell receptor beta chains below all came from one sample that was sequenced in a study of CD8+ T cells in alopecia areata. Extracted RNA was reverse transcribed, and the resulting cDNA served as sequencing template. Some clones are missing from TCRdb's copy, which holds only in-frame ones; the method was immunoSEQ multiplex PCR. The sample shows 200,000 or so clones, 55% to 70% of them seen only once. Treatment meaning: oral pan-JAK inhibitor, 5-10 mg twice daily. The specimen comprised CD4+ T cells sorted from blood, sampled at week 24, from a patient treated with tofacitinib. The receptors stem from a human donor with alopecia areata.

CDR3 region: CAWGRHRGKHEQYF. The CDR3 DNA follows: TGTGCCTGGGGCCGGCACAGGGGTAAACATGAGCAGTACTTC. This chain connects TRBV30 to TRBJ2-7; 7 bases agree with TRBD1. Trimming removed 5 bases from V and 7 bases from J; junction bases left unmatched: 14. Germline values: CDR1 GTSNPN, CDR2 SVGIG (reference sequence). This CDR3 region has 14 residues.

On this clone: An end of the junction does not agree with germline; a read error may underlie this. V and J are TRBV5-1 and TRBJ2-1; 7 bases line up with TRBD1. Germline V CDR1 and CDR2: SGHRS, YFSETQ. This CDR3 has 13 residues. The CDR3 here is CASSLGTGDEQLF. The CDR3 DNA is TGCGCCAGCAGCTTGGGGACAGGTGATGAGCAGCTCTTC. Filled out from reference TRBV5-1 and TRBJ2-1, the complete variable domain reads KAGVTQTPRYLIKTRGQQVTLSCSPISGHRSVSWYQQTPGQGLQFLFEYFSETQRNKGNFPGRFSGRQFSNSRSEMNVSTLELGDSALYLCASSLGTGDEQLFGPGTRLTVL.

This clone showed up just once. The chain carries TRBV5-4 and TRBJ2-3; 12 positions agree with TRBD2. This CDR3 has 15 amino acids. V was pared by 4 bases and J by 3 bases, with 3 bases of the junction left unmatched. The germline CDR1 and CDR2 sequences are SGHNT and YYREEE (reference sequence). CDR3 nucleotides: TGTGCCAGCAGCGCGACTAGCGGGAGAACAGATACGCAGTATTTT. It codes for CASSATSGRTDTQYF. Based on the CDR3 plus reference TRBV5-4 and TRBJ2-3, the full variable domain is ETGVTQSPTHLIKTRGQQVTLRCSSQSGHNTVSWYQQALGQGPQFIFQYYREEENGRGNFPPRFSGLQFPNYSSELNVNALELDDSALYLCASSATSGRTDTQYFGPGTRLTVL.

CDR3 coding DNA: TGTGCCAGCAGCTCGAACAGTGGATGGGAAGAGACCCAGTACTTC. Its translation: CASSSNSGWEETQYF. This chain connects TRBV7-6 to TRBJ2-5; the D is unclear. The CDR3 contains 15 residues. The germline V gene has CDR1 SGHVS and CDR2 FNYEAQ. The V gene lost 4 bases and the J gene lost 3 bases, with 15 bases spanning the gap.

The V call is TRBV15, the J call TRBJ1-5; no clear D gene. The V gene's germline CDR1 is LNHNV and CDR2 YYDKDF (reference sequence). There are 18 residues in the CDR3. V was shortened by 0 bases and J by 3 bases, with 18 bases between the two germline ends. The CDR3 loop is CATSRDSSGGIVNQPQHF. The CDR3 nucleotides read TGTGCCACCAGCAGAGATTCTTCTGGCGGGATAGTCAATCAGCCCCAGCATTTT.

The J gene is TRBJ2-7, the V gene TRBV7-2; unclear D gene. The CDR3 is made up of 13 amino acids. V lost 5 bases and J lost 0, with 8 bases in between. Per the germline V gene, CDR1 is SGHTA and CDR2 is FQGNSA. CDR3 region: CASSPPSSYEQYF. The CDR3 bases are TGTGCCAGCAGCCCTCCGAGCTCCTACGAGCAGTACTTC.

This clone was recorded a few times. The rearrangement joins TRBV29-1 to TRBJ2-2, with D perhaps matching TRBD2 (6 bases). V shed 4 bases and J shed 8 bases, with 17 bases lying between them. Germline lookup yields CDR1 SQVTM and CDR2 ANQGSEA. This CDR3 contains 14 residues. The CDR3, as DNA: TGCAGCGTTGTTTGGCGGGGCCATAGTGGGGAGCTGTTTTTT. This encodes CSVVWRGHSGELFF.

V usage is TRBV20-1 and J usage is TRBJ2-3; no clear D. Germline V gene sequence: CDR1 DFQATT, CDR2 SNEGSKA (reference sequence). The V and J ends lost 2 bases and 9 bases respectively, with 6 bases between them. The CDR3 has 10 amino acids. As DNA, the CDR3 is TGCAGTGCTAGACACCAGACGCAGTATTTT. This gives the protein CSARHQTQYF.

The chain joins TRBV5-4 to TRBJ1-3, with D perhaps matching TRBD1 (5 bases). The germline V gene has CDR1 SGHNT and CDR2 YYREEE (reference sequence). There are 16 residues in the CDR3. The ends were cut back, 3 bases at V and 4 bases at J, with 17 bases in the middle. The CDR3 reads CASSSGTPFTGNTIYF. CDR3 DNA: TGTGCCAGCAGCTCGGGGACGCCTTTTACAGGAAACACCATATATTTT.

The rearrangement uses TRBV4-3 and TRBJ2-5; D remains unclear. The germline V gene encodes CDR1 LGHNA and CDR2 YSLEER. CDR3 size: 13 residues. With 1 base removed from V and 7 bases from J, the gap between germline ends came to 10 bases. CDR3 sequence reads: CASSQGRARTQYF. The DNA of the CDR3 is TGCGCCAGCAGCCAAGGAAGGGCACGGACCCAGTACTTC.

The rearrangement uses TRBV18 and TRBJ1-4; a possible D gene is TRBD1 (5 bases). CDR1 KGHSH and CDR2 LQKENI come from the germline V gene. The V end lost 4 bases, the J end lost 4 bases, and 7 bases lay between the germline ends. The CDR3 consists of 13 residues. The CDR3 DNA reads as TGTGCCAGCTCACGAGGGGTTAATGAAAAACTGTTTTTT. This codes for CASSRGVNEKLFF.

The chain couples TRBV27 to TRBJ1-1; the match to TRBD1 covers 7 bases. With 5 bases clipped from V and 3 bases from J, the junction kept 6 bases outside the gene matches. The CDR3 is 14 amino acids. Germline V gene data show CDR1 as MNHEY and CDR2 as SMNVEV (reference sequence). CDR3 in amino acids: CASSPGTAHTEAFF. The CDR3 DNA is TGTGCCAGCAGTCCCGGGACAGCCCACACTGAAGCTTTCTTT.

The chain carries TRBV11-2 and TRBJ2-1; 8 bases match TRBD2. Germline values: CDR1 SGHAT, CDR2 FQNNGV. This CDR3 contains 17 residues. With V trimmed by 2 bases and J by 2 bases, 8 bases remained unmatched. CDR3 amino acids: CASSLRGGRSPYNEQFF. CDR3 nucleotide sequence: TGTGCCAGCAGCTTACGCGGCGGGAGGTCACCCTACAATGAGCAGTTCTTC.

The rearrangement uses TRBV4-1 and TRBJ2-5, with 7 bases identical to TRBD1. V shed 2 bases, J shed 1 base, and the junction held 7 bases outside the gene matches. The CDR3 consists of 16 residues. CDR1 and CDR2 from the germline V gene are MGHRA and YSYEKL. DNA for the CDR3: TGCGCCAGCAGCCAAAATTTCCGGGACAGCCAAGAGACCCAGTACTTC. Translating gives CASSQNFRDSQETQYF.

V gene TRBV11-2 combines with J gene TRBJ2-7; the match to TRBD2 covers 7 bases. In germline, CDR1 is SGHAT, CDR2 FQNNGV. The CDR3 sequence is 15 residues long. V lost 5 bases, J lost 3 bases, and 10 bases stayed unmatched. The CDR3, as DNA: TGTGCCAGCAGCCCCGAGCGGGGAACAAACTACGAGCAGTACTTC. Translation: CASSPERGTNYEQYF.

The rearrangement links TRBV29-1 to TRBJ2-1; D is possibly TRBD2 (5 bases). The CDR3 is 13 residues long. Per germline, CDR1 SQVTM and CDR2 ANQGSEA. V dropped 5 bases and J dropped 8 bases, with 16 bases sitting between them. CDR3 amino acids: CSVRRGDIYEQFF. The CDR3 coding sequence is TGCAGCGTTCGACGGGGAGACATATATGAGCAGTTCTTC.

The chain is built from TRBV7-2 and TRBJ2-7; TRBD2 matches 10 bases. The germline V gene encodes CDR1 SGHTA and CDR2 FQGNSA. The CDR3 length is 14 residues. J lost 4 bases, V lost 3 bases, and 3 bases had no gene match. CDR3 amino acids: CASSFGLAAYEQYF. CDR3 DNA: TGTGCCAGCAGCTTCGGACTAGCGGCTTACGAGCAGTACTTC.